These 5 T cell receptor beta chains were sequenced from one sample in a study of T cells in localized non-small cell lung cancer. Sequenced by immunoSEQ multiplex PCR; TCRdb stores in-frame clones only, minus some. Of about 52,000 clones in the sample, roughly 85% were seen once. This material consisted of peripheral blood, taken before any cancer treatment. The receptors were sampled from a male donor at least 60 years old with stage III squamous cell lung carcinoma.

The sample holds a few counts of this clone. The CDR3 DNA reads TGTGCCAGCAGTGAAATTAAGGGGGGCTACACCTTC. Amino acids: CASSEIKGGYTF. J is TRBJ1-2 and V is TRBV2; D is perhaps TRBD1 (5 bases). Germline V lookup: CDR1 SNHLY, CDR2 FYNNEI. CDR3 length: 12 amino acids. Trimming cost V 2 bases and J 8 bases, with 9 bases left between them.

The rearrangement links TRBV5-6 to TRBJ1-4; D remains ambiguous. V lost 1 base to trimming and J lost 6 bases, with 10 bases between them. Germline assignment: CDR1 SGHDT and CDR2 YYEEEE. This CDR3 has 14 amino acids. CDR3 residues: CASSLYRGDEKLFF. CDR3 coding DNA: TGTGCCAGCAGCTTGTATCGGGGAGATGAAAAACTGTTTTTT. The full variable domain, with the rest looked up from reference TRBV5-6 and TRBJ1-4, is DAGVTQSPTHLIKTRGQQVTLRCSPKSGHDTVSWYQQALGQGPQFIFQYYEEEERQRGNFPDRFSGHQFPNYSSELNVNALLLGDSALYLCASSLYRGDEKLFFGSGTQLSVL.

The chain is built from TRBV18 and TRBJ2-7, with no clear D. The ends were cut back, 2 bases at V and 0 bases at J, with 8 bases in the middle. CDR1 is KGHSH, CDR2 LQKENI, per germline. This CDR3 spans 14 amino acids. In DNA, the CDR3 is TGTGCCAGCTCACCAGACCGGAGCTCCTACGAGCAGTACTTC. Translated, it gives CASSPDRSSYEQYF. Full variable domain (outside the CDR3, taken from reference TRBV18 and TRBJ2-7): NAGVMQNPRHLVRRRGQEARLRCSPMKGHSHVYWYRQLPEEGLKFMVYLQKENIIDESGMPKERFSAEFPKEGPSILRIQQVVRGDSAAYFCASSPDRSSYEQYFGPGTRLTVT.

The CDR3 sequence: CASGGRKDAYEQYF. The CDR3 DNA sequence: TGTGCCTCAGGGGGGAGGAAAGATGCGTACGAGCAGTACTTC. V and J are TRBV30 and TRBJ2-7; D may be TRBD1 (7 bases). The germline V and J ends were trimmed by 7 bases and 4 bases, with 20 bases remaining between them. This CDR3 has 14 amino acids. Germline-derived CDR1 and CDR2 are GTSNPN and SVGIG (reference sequence).

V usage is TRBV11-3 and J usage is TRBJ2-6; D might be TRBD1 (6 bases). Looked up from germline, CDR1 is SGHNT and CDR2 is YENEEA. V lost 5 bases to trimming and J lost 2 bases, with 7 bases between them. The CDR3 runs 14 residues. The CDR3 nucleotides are TGTGCCAGCAGCCCAGGGGCTGGGGCCAACGTCCTGACTTTC. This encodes CASSPGAGANVLTF.